This T cell receptor beta chain was obtained from a study of blood T cell repertoires in COVID-19. Overall study context: The cDNA or gDNA used as material had been derived from T cells, B-cell-depleted T cells, or PBMCs.

Per the original methods: Scientists estimated how many nucleated cells there were by amplifying reference gene primers. TCRdb's copy holds only in-frame clones and misses some; the assay was immunoSEQ multiplex PCR. That table is the source of V, J and clone size, and D and trimming were worked out from the DNA. The sample carries approximately 220,000 clones, about 83% recorded once. The length of the CDR3 is 11 residues. V was clipped by 1 base and J by 13 bases, with 7 bases between them. Germline V gives CDR1 LNHNV, CDR2 YYDKDF (reference sequence). Sample: peripheral blood. The V gene is TRBV15, the J gene TRBJ1-4; D gene unclear. The receptor was derived from a middle-aged woman with active or convalescent COVID-19. CDR3 sequence (DNA): TGTGCCACCAGCAGAGCCCTCCGACTGTTTTTT. This translates into CATSRALRLFF.